What follows is one T cell receptor (beta chain) and its context. Its antigen remains unidentified. An end of the junction differs from the germline gene, which may be a read error. Here immunoSEQ multiplex PCR was the method, and the copy in TCRdb shows in-frame clones only, minus some. The data contain over 75,000 clones, around 86% of them singletons. The source of the sample is a study of graft-versus-host responses after intestinal transplantation. On the study more broadly: The recipients all started with anti-thymocyte globulin induction and then took tacrolimus and steroids for 2 to 4 years. Study-level points and caveats: Among recipient marrow samples, GvH clones were found; some appeared first in ileum or blood. Peak GvH clone levels in circulation were associated with early post-transplant HvG declines.

The receptor was derived from a human donor who was the organ donor for an intestinal transplant. Sequenced here: unstimulated CD8+ T cells sorted from spleen or lymph node cells, sampled before transplant.

CDR3 sequence (DNA): TGTGCCAGCAGCCTGCGGACAGGGGAGCCCCAGCATTTT. Protein sequence: CASSLRTGEPQHF. The V call is TRBV4-1, the J call TRBJ1-5; 9 bases fit TRBD1. Germline loops: CDR1 MGHRA, CDR2 YSYEKL. The CDR3 sequence is 13 residues long.